Sequencing of this T cell receptor (beta chain) was carried out in a study of regulatory T cells in long-lasting Graves disease. Per the germline V gene, CDR1 is SGHAT and CDR2 is FQNNGV. The CDR3 runs 13 residues. V was pared by 4 bases and J by 3 bases, with 9 bases between. Noted time point: newly diagnosed GD, antithyroid drugs for less than 3 months. The authors made the TCR library using RNA they extracted from PBMCs. Researchers made TCR beta libraries by using iRepertoire HTBI primers and running Arm-PCR on CDR3 regions. TCRdb re-analysed the multiplex PCR reads in MiXCR, keeping a single row per CDR3 protein. The sample has roughly 500,000 distinct CDR3 sequences; more than 10% are singletons. The table lists this clonotype with many counts. The sample was also reused in another study, on T cells in Graves' hyperthyroidism and ophthalmopathy. That work adds: Before onset, by a median of 6.5 months, the model predicted ophthalmopathy.

The sequencing here drew on peripheral blood mononuclear cells (PBMCs), taken at new diagnosis, from a patient treated with antithyroid drugs. The J gene is TRBJ1-2, the V gene TRBV11-2; possibly TRBD1 for D (6 bases). This TCR was sampled from a woman in her 30s with Graves disease. CDR3 residues: CASSWDTYYGYTF. DNA for the CDR3: TGTGCCAGCAGCTGGGACACCTACTATGGCTACACCTTC.